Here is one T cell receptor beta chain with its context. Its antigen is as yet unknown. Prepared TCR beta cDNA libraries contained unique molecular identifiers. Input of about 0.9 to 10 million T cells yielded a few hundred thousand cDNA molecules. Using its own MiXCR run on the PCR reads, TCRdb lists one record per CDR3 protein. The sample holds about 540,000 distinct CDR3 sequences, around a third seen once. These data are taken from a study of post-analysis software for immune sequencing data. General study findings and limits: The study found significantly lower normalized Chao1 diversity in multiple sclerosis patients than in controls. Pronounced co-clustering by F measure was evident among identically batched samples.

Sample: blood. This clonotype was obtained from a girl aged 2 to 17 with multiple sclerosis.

The CDR3 DNA sequence: TGTGCCAGCAGTTTACAGGGGGGGTCCTACATGGAGCAGTTCTTC. This codes for CASSLQGGSYMEQFF. The J gene is TRBJ2-1, the V gene TRBV12-3 or TRBV12-4; D tentatively fits TRBD1 or TRBD2 (7 bases each). This CDR3 is built from 15 residues. V dropped 2 bases and J dropped 10 bases, with 18 bases sitting between them.